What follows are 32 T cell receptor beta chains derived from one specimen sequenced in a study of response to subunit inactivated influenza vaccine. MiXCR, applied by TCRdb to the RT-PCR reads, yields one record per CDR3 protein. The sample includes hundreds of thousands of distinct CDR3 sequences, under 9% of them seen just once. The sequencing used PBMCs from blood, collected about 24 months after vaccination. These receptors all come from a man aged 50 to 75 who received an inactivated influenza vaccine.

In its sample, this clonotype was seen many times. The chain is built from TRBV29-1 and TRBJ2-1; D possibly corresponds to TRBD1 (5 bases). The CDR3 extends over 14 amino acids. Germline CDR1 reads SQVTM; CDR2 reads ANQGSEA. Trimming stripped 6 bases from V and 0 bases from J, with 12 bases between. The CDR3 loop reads CSVTGLSSYNEQFF. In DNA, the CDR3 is TGCAGCGTCACAGGCCTCAGCTCCTACAATGAGCAGTTCTTC.

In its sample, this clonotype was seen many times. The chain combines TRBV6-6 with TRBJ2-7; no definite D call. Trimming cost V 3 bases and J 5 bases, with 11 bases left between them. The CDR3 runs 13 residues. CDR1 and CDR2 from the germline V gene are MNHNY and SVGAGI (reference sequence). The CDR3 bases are TGTGCCAGCAGTTATGACCACGTACACGAGCAGTACTTC. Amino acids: CASSYDHVHEQYF.

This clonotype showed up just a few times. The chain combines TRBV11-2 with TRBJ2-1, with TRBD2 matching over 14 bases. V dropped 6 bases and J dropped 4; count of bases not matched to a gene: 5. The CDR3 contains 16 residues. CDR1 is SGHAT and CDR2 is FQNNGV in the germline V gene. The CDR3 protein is CASRRTSGGTYNEQFF. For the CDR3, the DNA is TGTGCCAGCAGACGGACTAGCGGGGGGACTTACAATGAGCAGTTCTTC.

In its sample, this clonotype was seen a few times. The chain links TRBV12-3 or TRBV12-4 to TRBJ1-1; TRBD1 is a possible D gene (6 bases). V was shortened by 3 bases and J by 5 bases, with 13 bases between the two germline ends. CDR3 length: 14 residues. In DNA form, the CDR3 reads TGTGCCAGCAGTTTCGCGGGGGCTAGAACTGAAGCTTTCTTT. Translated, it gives CASSFAGARTEAFF.

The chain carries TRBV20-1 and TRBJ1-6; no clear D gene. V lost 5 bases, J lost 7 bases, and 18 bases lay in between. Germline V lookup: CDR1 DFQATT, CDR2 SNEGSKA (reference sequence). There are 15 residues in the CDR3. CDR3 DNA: TGCAGTGCTCGTGTTCCCCCAGGCGGGAATTCACCCCTCCACTTT. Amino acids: CSARVPPGGNSPLHF.

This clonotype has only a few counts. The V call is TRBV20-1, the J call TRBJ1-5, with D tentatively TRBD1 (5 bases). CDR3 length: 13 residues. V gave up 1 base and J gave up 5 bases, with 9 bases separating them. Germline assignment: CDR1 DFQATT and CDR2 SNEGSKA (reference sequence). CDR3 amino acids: CSARAGRDQPQHF. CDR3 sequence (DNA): TGCAGTGCTAGAGCAGGGAGGGATCAGCCCCAGCATTTT.

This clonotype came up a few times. The CDR3 coding sequence is TGCAGTGCTAGCCCAGTCGAGACTTATGGCTACACCTTC. This gives the protein CSASPVETYGYTF. The chain joins TRBV20-1 to TRBJ1-2; D remains unclear. The CDR3 has 13 amino acids. Germline assignment: CDR1 DFQATT and CDR2 SNEGSKA (reference sequence). The V gene lost 3 bases and the J gene lost 5 bases, with 13 bases spanning the gap.

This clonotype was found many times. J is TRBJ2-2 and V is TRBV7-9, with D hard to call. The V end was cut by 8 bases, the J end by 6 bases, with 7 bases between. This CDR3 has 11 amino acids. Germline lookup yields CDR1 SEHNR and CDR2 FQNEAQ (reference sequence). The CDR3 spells CASLEAGELFF. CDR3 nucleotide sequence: TGTGCCAGCTTGGAAGCCGGGGAGCTGTTTTTT.

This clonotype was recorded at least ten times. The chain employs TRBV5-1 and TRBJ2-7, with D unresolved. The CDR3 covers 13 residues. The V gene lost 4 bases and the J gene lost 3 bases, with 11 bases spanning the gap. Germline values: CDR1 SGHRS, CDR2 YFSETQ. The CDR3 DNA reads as TGCGCCAGCAGCATGGATCGGGTCTACGAGCAGTACTTC. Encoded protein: CASSMDRVYEQYF.

Here the CDR3 DNA reads TGTGCCAGCAGCCCGGGGTGGAGCTCCTACAATGAGCAGTTCTTC. It specifies CASSPGWSSYNEQFF. This sequence joins TRBV7-2 and TRBJ2-1; TRBD2 is a possible D gene (5 bases). CDR1 and CDR2 from the germline V gene are SGHTA and FQGNSA. V lost 5 bases, J lost 0 bases, and 11 bases lay in between. The length of the CDR3 is 15 residues.

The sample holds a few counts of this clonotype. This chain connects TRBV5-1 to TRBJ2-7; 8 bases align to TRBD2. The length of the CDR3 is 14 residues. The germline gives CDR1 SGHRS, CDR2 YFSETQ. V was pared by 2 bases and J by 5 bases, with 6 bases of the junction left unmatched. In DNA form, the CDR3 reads TGCGCCAGCAGCTTAGACGGGAGGGCCAACGAGCAGTACTTC. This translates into CASSLDGRANEQYF.

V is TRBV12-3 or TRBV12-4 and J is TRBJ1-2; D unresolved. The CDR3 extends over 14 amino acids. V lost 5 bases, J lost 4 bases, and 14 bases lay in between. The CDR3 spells CASSHHKSGYGYTF. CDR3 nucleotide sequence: TGTGCCAGCAGTCATCATAAGTCGGGCTATGGCTACACCTTC.

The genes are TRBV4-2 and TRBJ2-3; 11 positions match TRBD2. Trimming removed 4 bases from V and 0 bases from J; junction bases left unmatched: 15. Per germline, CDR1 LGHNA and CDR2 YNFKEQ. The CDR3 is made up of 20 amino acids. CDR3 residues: CASSPGATSGSGSSTDTQYF. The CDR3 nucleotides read TGTGCCAGCAGCCCGGGGGCCACTAGCGGGAGCGGATCTAGCACAGATACGCAGTATTTT.

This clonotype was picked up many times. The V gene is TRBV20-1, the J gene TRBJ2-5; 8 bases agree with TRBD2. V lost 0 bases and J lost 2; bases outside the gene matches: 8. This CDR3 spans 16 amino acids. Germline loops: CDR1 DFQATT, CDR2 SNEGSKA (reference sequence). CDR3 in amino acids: CSAREPPAGGQETQYF. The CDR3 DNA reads TGCAGTGCTAGAGAGCCTCCGGCGGGGGGACAAGAGACCCAGTACTTC.

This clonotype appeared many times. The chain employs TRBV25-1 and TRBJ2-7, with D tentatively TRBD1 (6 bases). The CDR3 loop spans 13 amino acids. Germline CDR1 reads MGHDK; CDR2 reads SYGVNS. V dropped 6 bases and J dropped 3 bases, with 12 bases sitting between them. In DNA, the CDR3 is TGTGCCAGCAGCGACGACAGGAACTACGAGCAGTACTTC. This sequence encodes CASSDDRNYEQYF.

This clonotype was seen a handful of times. The CDR3 here is CATSDYRGNDYGYTF. CDR3 sequence (DNA): TGTGCCACCAGTGACTACAGGGGGAACGACTATGGCTACACCTTC. This sequence joins TRBV24-1 and TRBJ1-2, with 8 positions matching TRBD1. CDR1 is KGHDR and CDR2 is SFDVKD in the germline V gene. With 4 bases clipped from V and 3 bases from J, the junction kept 6 bases outside the gene matches. The CDR3 runs 15 residues.

The CDR3 loop reads CASSVEGGLEQFF. Here the CDR3 DNA reads TGTGCCAGCAGCGTAGAGGGGGGACTGGAGCAGTTCTTC. V is TRBV9 and J is TRBJ2-1; TRBD1 or TRBD2 may be the D gene (6 bases each). The V end lost 0 bases, the J end lost 10 bases, and 11 bases lay between the germline ends. The CDR3 has 13 amino acids. Germline V gene sequence: CDR1 SGDLS, CDR2 YYNGEE.

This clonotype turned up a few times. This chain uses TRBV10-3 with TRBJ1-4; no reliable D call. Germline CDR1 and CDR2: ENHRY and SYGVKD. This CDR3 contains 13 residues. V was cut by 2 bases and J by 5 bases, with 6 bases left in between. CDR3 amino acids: CAISEDENEKLFF. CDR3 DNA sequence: TGTGCCATCAGTGAGGATGAGAATGAAAAACTGTTTTTT.

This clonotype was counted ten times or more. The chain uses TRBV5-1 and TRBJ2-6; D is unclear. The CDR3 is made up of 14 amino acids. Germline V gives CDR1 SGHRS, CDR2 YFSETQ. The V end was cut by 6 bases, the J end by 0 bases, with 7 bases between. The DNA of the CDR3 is TGCGCCAGCACTGAGGTCTCTGGGGCCAACGTCCTGACTTTC. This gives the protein CASTEVSGANVLTF.

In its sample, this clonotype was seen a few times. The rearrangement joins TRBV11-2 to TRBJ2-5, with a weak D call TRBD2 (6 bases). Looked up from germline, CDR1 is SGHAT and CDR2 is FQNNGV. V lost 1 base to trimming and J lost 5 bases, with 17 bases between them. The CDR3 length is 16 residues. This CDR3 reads CASSLGPQGGVETQYF. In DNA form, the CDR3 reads TGTGCCAGCAGCTTAGGTCCTCAGGGAGGTGTGGAGACCCAGTACTTC. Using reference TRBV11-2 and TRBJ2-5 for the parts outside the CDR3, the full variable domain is EAGVAQSPRYKIIEKRQSVAFWCNPISGHATLYWYQQILGQGPKLLIQFQNNGVVDDSQLPKDRFSAERLKGVDSTLKIQPAKLEDSAVYLCASSLGPQGGVETQYFGPGTRLLVL.

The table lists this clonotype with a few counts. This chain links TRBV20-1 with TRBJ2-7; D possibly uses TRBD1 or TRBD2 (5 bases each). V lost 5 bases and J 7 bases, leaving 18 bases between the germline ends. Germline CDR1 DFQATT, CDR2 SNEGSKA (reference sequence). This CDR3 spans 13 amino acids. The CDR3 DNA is TGCAGTGCTTCGACGGGGCGGACGTGGGAGCAGTACTTC. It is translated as CSASTGRTWEQYF.

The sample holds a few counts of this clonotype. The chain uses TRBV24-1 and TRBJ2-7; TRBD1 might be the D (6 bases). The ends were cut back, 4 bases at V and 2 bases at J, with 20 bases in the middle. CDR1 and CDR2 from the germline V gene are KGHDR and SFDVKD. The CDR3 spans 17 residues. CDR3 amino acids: CATSEPITGSETYEQYF. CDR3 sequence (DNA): TGTGCCACCAGTGAGCCCATTACAGGGAGCGAAACCTACGAGCAGTACTTC.

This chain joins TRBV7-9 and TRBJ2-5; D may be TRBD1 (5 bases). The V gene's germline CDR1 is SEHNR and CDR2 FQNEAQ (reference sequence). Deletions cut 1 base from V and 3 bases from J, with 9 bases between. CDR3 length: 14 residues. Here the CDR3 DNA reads TGTGCCAGCAGCTTAGTATCAGGGAAAGAGACCCAGTACTTC. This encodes CASSLVSGKETQYF.

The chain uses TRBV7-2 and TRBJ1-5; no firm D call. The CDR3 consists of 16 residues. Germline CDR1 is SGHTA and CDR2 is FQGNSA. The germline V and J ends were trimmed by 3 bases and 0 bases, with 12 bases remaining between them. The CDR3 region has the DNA TGTGCCAGCAGCTTGATGACACCATATAGCAATCAGCCCCAGCATTTT. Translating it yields CASSLMTPYSNQPQHF. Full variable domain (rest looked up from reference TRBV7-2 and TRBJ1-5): GAGVSQSPSNKVTEKGKDVELRCDPISGHTALYWYRQSLGQGLEFLIYFQGNSAPDKSGLPSDRFSAERTGGSVSTLTIQRTQQEDSAVYLCASSLMTPYSNQPQHFGDGTRLSIL.

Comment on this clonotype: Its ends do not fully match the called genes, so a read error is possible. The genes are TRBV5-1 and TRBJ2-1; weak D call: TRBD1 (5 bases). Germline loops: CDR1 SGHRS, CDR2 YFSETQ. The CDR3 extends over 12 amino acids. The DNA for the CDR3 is TGCGCCAGCAGCTTTTCAGGGATTGAGGAGTTCTTC. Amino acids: CASSFSGIEEFF.

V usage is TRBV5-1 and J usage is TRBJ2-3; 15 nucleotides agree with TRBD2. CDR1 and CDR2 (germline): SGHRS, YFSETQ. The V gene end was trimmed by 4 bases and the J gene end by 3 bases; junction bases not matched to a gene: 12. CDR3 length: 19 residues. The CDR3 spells CASSRGLPGLAGGTDTQYF. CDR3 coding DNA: TGCGCCAGCAGCCGGGGGCTTCCGGGACTAGCGGGAGGAACAGATACGCAGTATTTT.

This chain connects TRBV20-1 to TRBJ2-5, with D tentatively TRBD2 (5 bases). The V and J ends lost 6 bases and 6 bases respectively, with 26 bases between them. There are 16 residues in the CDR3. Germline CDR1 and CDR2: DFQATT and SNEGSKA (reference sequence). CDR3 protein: CSAVEGLEEISQTQYF. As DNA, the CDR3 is TGCAGTGCAGTCGAGGGTCTAGAGGAGATTTCGCAGACCCAGTACTTC.

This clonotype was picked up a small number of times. The CDR3: CASRGSGGRNEKLFF. CDR3 bases: TGTGCCAGCAGGGGGTCGGGGGGCCGTAATGAAAAACTGTTTTTT. The gene calls are TRBV28 and TRBJ1-4; tentative D call: TRBD1 (6 bases). Deletions cut 6 bases from V and 4 bases from J, with 15 bases between. This CDR3 comprises 15 residues. The V gene's germline CDR1 is MDHEN and CDR2 SYDVKM.

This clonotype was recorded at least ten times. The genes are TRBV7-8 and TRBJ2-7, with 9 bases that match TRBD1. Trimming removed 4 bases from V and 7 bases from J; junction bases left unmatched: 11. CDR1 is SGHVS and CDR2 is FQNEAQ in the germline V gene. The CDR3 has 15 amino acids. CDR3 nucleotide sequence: TGTGCCAGCAGCTCGGGGACAGGGACCATTTGGGAGCAGTACTTC. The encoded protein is CASSSGTGTIWEQYF.

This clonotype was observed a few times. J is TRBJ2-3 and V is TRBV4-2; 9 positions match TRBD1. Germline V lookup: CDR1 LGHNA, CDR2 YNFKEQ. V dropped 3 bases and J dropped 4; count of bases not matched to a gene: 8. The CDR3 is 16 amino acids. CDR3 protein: CASSHGGTGSADTQYF. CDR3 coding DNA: TGTGCCAGCAGCCACGGAGGGACAGGGAGCGCAGATACGCAGTATTTT.

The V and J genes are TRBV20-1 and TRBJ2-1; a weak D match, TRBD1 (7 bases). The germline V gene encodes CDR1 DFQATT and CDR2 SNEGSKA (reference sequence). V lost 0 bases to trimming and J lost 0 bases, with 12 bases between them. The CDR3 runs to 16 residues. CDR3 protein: CSARERRDSSYNEQFF. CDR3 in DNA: TGCAGTGCTAGAGAGCGGCGGGACAGCTCCTACAATGAGCAGTTCTTC.

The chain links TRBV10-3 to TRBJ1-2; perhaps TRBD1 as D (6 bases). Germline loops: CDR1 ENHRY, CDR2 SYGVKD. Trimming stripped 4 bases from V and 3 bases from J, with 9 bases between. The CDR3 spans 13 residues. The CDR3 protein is CAISARGDYGYTF. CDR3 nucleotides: TGTGCCATCAGTGCCAGGGGCGACTATGGCTACACCTTC.